The 30 T cell receptor beta chains below all came from one sample that was sequenced in a study of cytomegalovirus exposure and HLA in healthy donors. Primers for the PCR totalled 60 Vbeta and 13 Jbeta. Produced via immunoSEQ multiplex PCR; TCRdb's table is partial and in-frame only. This table holds more than 95,000 clones, 81% found once. Sequenced sample: PBMCs. Every receptor here comes from a woman aged 25 to 45 in good health and CMV-seronegative.

The chain joins TRBV28 to TRBJ2-7, with D tentatively TRBD1 (5 bases). Trimming stripped 4 bases from V and 2 bases from J, with 15 bases between. This CDR3 spans 15 amino acids. From germline, CDR1 is MDHEN and CDR2 SYDVKM. CDR3 sequence (DNA): TGTGCCAGCAGTTCCACCCCTCCAGGGACCTACGAGCAGTACTTC. Its protein product is CASSSTPPGTYEQYF.

The table lists this clone with a count of one. The chain couples TRBV7-2 to TRBJ1-6; TRBD1 agrees at 7 bases. CDR3 length: 16 amino acids. CDR1 is SGHTA, CDR2 FQGNSA, per germline. Unmatched junction bases numbered 8, after V lost 5 bases and J lost 4 bases. Here the CDR3 reads CASSIRPGQYNSPLHF. DNA for the CDR3: TGTGCCAGCAGCATACGCCCGGGACAGTATAATTCACCCCTCCACTTT.

The gene calls are TRBV4-2 and TRBJ2-2; 7 bases are a match to TRBD2. The CDR3 is made up of 15 amino acids. CDR1 is LGHNA and CDR2 is YNFKEQ in the germline V gene. V shed 5 bases, J shed 0 bases, and the junction held 3 bases outside the gene matches. CDR3 in DNA: TGTGCCAGCAGCGTAGCGGGCCCGAACACCGGGGAGCTGTTTTTT. It specifies CASSVAGPNTGELFF.

In this sample, this clone is large. The rearrangement uses TRBV10-2 and TRBJ2-2, with 8 bases identical to TRBD2. CDR3 length: 14 amino acids. The junction had 2 bases not matched to a gene; V was cut back by 6 bases and J by 2 bases. In germline, CDR1 is WSHSY, CDR2 SAAADI. CDR3 protein: CASSSGSNTGELFF. In DNA form, the CDR3 reads TGCGCCAGCAGCAGCGGGAGTAACACCGGGGAGCTGTTTTTT.

V is TRBV2 and J is TRBJ2-7, with 8 bases that match TRBD1. Germline lookup yields CDR1 SNHLY and CDR2 FYNNEI. The CDR3 totals 13 residues. Trimming took 8 bases from V and 4 from J; bases not matched to a gene: 7. The CDR3 reads CASAGQGRYEQYF. In nucleotides, the CDR3 is TGTGCCAGCGCCGGACAGGGAAGGTACGAGCAGTACTTC.

This clone has just a few counts. The genes are TRBV11-3 and TRBJ2-1; 10 bases fit TRBD2. The J segment lost 7 bases and the V segment lost 5 bases, leaving 5 bases of the junction unmatched. Germline values: CDR1 SGHNT, CDR2 YENEEA. The CDR3 spans 14 residues. CDR3 DNA sequence: TGTGCCAGCAGCCCGGGGACTAGCGAAAATGAGCAGTTCTTC. Translating gives CASSPGTSENEQFF.

The chain has TRBV5-6 and TRBJ2-5; unclear D gene. CDR3 length equals 15 residues. V gave up 4 bases and J gave up 6 bases, with 19 bases separating them. CDR1 SGHDT and CDR2 YYEEEE come from the germline V gene. The CDR3 region is CASSLRSPTPKTQYF. The CDR3 coding sequence is TGTGCCAGCAGCCTCCGGAGCCCGACCCCAAAGACCCAGTACTTC.

The genes are TRBV19 and TRBJ1-2; D uncertain. The CDR3 consists of 15 residues. The germline gives CDR1 LNHDA, CDR2 SQIVND (reference sequence). The germline V and J ends were trimmed by 1 base and 7 bases, with 16 bases remaining between them. This CDR3 reads CASSIGPEEVFGYTF. CDR3 coding DNA: TGTGCCAGTAGTATAGGTCCAGAGGAAGTTTTTGGCTACACCTTC.

The gene calls are TRBV27 and TRBJ2-5; 13 positions agree with TRBD2. The J call could be wrong; TRBJ2-7 is a better fit for the DNA end. CDR3 length: 18 residues. Germline assignment: CDR1 MNHEY and CDR2 SMNVEV (reference sequence). CDR3 DNA sequence: TGTGCCAGCAGTGCCGGACGGACTAGCGGGAGCTTAAACTACGAGCAGTACTTC. This gives the protein CASSAGRTSGSLNYEQYF.

The chain has TRBV18 and TRBJ2-3, with TRBD1 matching 10 bases. With V trimmed by 2 bases and J by 0 bases, 8 bases remained unmatched. Germline V gene data show CDR1 as KGHSH and CDR2 as LQKENI. The CDR3 has 18 amino acids. CDR3 coding DNA: TGTGCCAGCTCACCAAGACAGGGGGCATCTACTAGCACAGATACGCAGTATTTT. This gives the protein CASSPRQGASTSTDTQYF.

This sequence joins TRBV7-9 and TRBJ1-2; D perhaps matches TRBD1 (6 bases). This CDR3 comprises 15 residues. The germline gives CDR1 SEHNR, CDR2 FQNEAQ (reference sequence). V dropped 1 base and J dropped 3 bases, with 12 bases sitting between them. CDR3: CASSLGAGGDYGYTF. DNA for the CDR3: TGTGCCAGCAGCTTAGGCGCGGGGGGCGACTATGGCTACACCTTC.

V gene TRBV19 combines with J gene TRBJ1-3; D is uncertain. Looked up from germline, CDR1 is LNHDA and CDR2 is SQIVND (reference sequence). The CDR3 contains 16 residues. V lost 6 bases and J 0 bases, leaving 15 bases between the germline ends. The CDR3 region is CASSDGWRLSGNTIYF. The CDR3, as DNA: TGTGCCAGTAGCGACGGCTGGCGGCTCTCTGGAAACACCATATATTTT.

The chain is built from TRBV6-1 and TRBJ2-3; D may be TRBD2 (6 bases). The V gene's germline CDR1 is MNHNS and CDR2 SASEGT. V lost 6 bases to trimming and J lost 2 bases, with 15 bases between them. The CDR3 sequence is 15 residues long. The CDR3 loop is CASREGWGTTDTQYF. CDR3 bases: TGTGCCAGCAGGGAGGGATGGGGTACCACAGATACGCAGTATTTT.

The chain has TRBV18 and TRBJ2-1; 10 bases match TRBD2. J gave up 0 bases and V 2 bases, and 7 bases lay outside the gene matches. The CDR3 runs to 18 residues. Germline lookup yields CDR1 KGHSH and CDR2 LQKENI. The CDR3 loop reads CASSPYLAGVGSYNEQFF. CDR3 in DNA: TGTGCCAGCTCACCATACCTAGCGGGAGTGGGCTCCTACAATGAGCAGTTCTTC.

This chain connects TRBV6-5 to TRBJ1-1; 8 bases are a match to TRBD1. Trimming removed 2 bases from V and 1 base from J; junction bases left unmatched: 3. The CDR3 extends over 15 amino acids. Germline V gives CDR1 MNHEY, CDR2 SVGAGI. Here the CDR3 reads CASSYQGAANTEAFF. The CDR3 coding sequence is TGTGCCAGCAGTTACCAGGGGGCGGCGAACACTGAAGCTTTCTTT.

This rearrangement joins TRBV7-2 to TRBJ1-1; D is undetermined. Germline CDR1 is SGHTA and CDR2 is FQGNSA. The V and J ends lost 3 bases and 11 bases respectively, with 13 bases between them. The CDR3 totals 12 residues. The CDR3 DNA is TGTGCCAGCAGCTTTGAGGGCGTGGGGGCTTTCTTT. Translation: CASSFEGVGAFF.

The chain joins TRBV19 to TRBJ2-1, with 9 bases that match TRBD2. Per germline, CDR1 LNHDA and CDR2 SQIVND (reference sequence). The J segment lost 0 bases and the V segment lost 5 bases, leaving 11 bases of the junction unmatched. The CDR3 covers 18 residues. The CDR3 protein is CASSGGGTSPSSYNEQFF. The DNA of the CDR3 is TGTGCCAGTAGTGGGGGGGGGACTAGCCCTAGCTCCTACAATGAGCAGTTCTTC.

The V gene is TRBV25-1, the J gene TRBJ2-7, with D perhaps matching TRBD1 (6 bases). Trimming cost V 6 bases and J 0 bases, with 6 bases left between them. CDR3 length equals 12 residues. The germline V gene encodes CDR1 MGHDK and CDR2 SYGVNS. DNA for the CDR3: TGTGCCAGCAGCAGGGGCTCCTACGAGCAGTACTTC. It specifies CASSRGSYEQYF.

The chain has TRBV30 and TRBJ1-1; D is undetermined. V gave up 3 bases and J gave up 6 bases, with 11 bases separating them. This CDR3 has 12 residues. From germline, CDR1 is GTSNPN and CDR2 SVGIG (reference sequence). The CDR3 spells CAWSGDLAEAFF. The CDR3 DNA reads as TGTGCCTGGAGCGGGGATCTTGCTGAAGCTTTCTTT.

J is TRBJ1-1 and V is TRBV30; D unclear. Trimming removed 8 bases from V and 5 bases from J, with 12 bases in between. Germline loops: CDR1 GTSNPN, CDR2 SVGIG (reference sequence). CDR3 size: 11 residues. CDR3 sequence: CAQTAGTEAFF. The CDR3 DNA reads TGTGCCCAAACCGCGGGAACTGAAGCTTTCTTT.

The chain carries TRBV5-1 and TRBJ2-7; D ambiguous. The CDR3 runs to 12 residues. The ends were cut back, 3 bases at V and 5 bases at J, with 9 bases in the middle. Germline V gene lookup returns CDR1 SGHRS and CDR2 YFSETQ. This chain's CDR3 is CASSSAGDEQYF. CDR3 nucleotides: TGCGCCAGCAGCTCAGCCGGAGACGAGCAGTACTTC.

J is TRBJ1-6 and V is TRBV2; D unresolved. The CDR3 consists of 13 residues. The V end lost 4 bases, the J end lost 13 bases, and 14 bases lay between the germline ends. Germline loops: CDR1 SNHLY, CDR2 FYNNEI. The DNA of the CDR3 is TGTGCCAGCAGTGGGGCCGACACGCCGCCCCTCCACTTT. Encoded protein: CASSGADTPPLHF. The full variable domain, in which reference TRBV2 and TRBJ1-6 provide the parts outside the CDR3, is EPEVTQTPSHQVTQMGQEVILRCVPISNHLYFYWYRQILGQKVEFLVSFYNNEISEKSEIFDDQFSVERPDGSNFTLKIRSTKLEDSAMYFCASSGADTPPLHFGNGTRLTVT.

This chain connects TRBV13 to TRBJ2-3; tentatively, D is TRBD1 (7 bases). The CDR3 loop spans 15 amino acids. V dropped 6 bases and J dropped 5 bases, with 18 bases sitting between them. CDR1 and CDR2 from the germline V gene are PRHDT and FYEKMQ (reference sequence). The CDR3 nucleotides are TGTGCCAGCAGAATTCAGGGGGGCCGGAGAGATACGCAGTATTTT. Amino acids: CASRIQGGRRDTQYF.

This chain uses TRBV5-4 with TRBJ2-3; 11 bases match TRBD2. The V gene's germline CDR1 is SGHNT and CDR2 YYREEE (reference sequence). V dropped 5 bases and J dropped 6; count of bases not matched to a gene: 2. The CDR3 has 13 amino acids. In nucleotides, the CDR3 is TGTGCCAGCAGTAGCGGGAGGGTGGATACGCAGTATTTT. Protein sequence: CASSSGRVDTQYF.

The chain recombines TRBV6-1 with TRBJ1-2, with unresolved D. Germline loops: CDR1 MNHNS, CDR2 SASEGT. CDR3 length equals 13 residues. V lost 3 bases, J lost 3 bases, and 8 bases lay in between. CDR3 loop: CASSDRGYYGYTF. CDR3 in DNA: TGTGCCAGCAGTGATCGCGGGTACTATGGCTACACCTTC.

The V call is TRBV7-8, the J call TRBJ2-5; D is uncertain. V dropped 1 base and J dropped 5 bases, with 5 bases sitting between them. The germline V gene encodes CDR1 SGHVS and CDR2 FQNEAQ. The CDR3 runs 12 residues. The CDR3 DNA reads as TGTGCCAGCAGCTTAGACTCGGAGACCCAGTACTTC. It codes for CASSLDSETQYF.

In this sample, this clone turned up a few times. The chain couples TRBV2 to TRBJ1-1; D call uncertain. V dropped 10 bases and J dropped 10 bases, with 19 bases sitting between them. The CDR3 is made up of 12 amino acids. Germline assignment: CDR1 SNHLY and CDR2 FYNNEI. The CDR3 protein is CAISPERFLAFF. The CDR3 DNA reads TGTGCCATTTCTCCAGAGCGGTTCTTAGCTTTCTTT.

V gene TRBV30 combines with J gene TRBJ2-7; TRBD2 aligns across 7 bases. V lost 2 bases and J lost 4; bases outside the gene matches: 2. This CDR3 region has 12 residues. Germline values: CDR1 GTSNPN, CDR2 SVGIG (reference sequence). The CDR3 DNA follows: TGTGCCTGGAGTTTAGCGGGTTACGAGCAGTACTTC. Translated: CAWSLAGYEQYF.

This chain uses TRBV4-3 with TRBJ2-7; 7 bases are a match to TRBD1. This CDR3 has 16 amino acids. Germline V gene sequence: CDR1 LGHNA, CDR2 YSLEER. J was trimmed by 1 base and V by 0 bases; bases with no gene match: 6. CDR3 nucleotides: TGCGCCAGCAGCCAAGATGGGCAGGGGGTTTCCTACGAGCAGTACTTC. Encoded protein: CASSQDGQGVSYEQYF.

The chain has TRBV10-3 and TRBJ2-3, with D unresolved. This CDR3 is 12 amino acids long. V was trimmed by 8 bases and J by 4 bases, leaving 10 bases between them. Looked up from germline, CDR1 is ENHRY and CDR2 is SYGVKD. CDR3 in DNA: TGTGCCATCGGAGTGGAAGCAGATACGCAGTATTTT. Residues: CAIGVEADTQYF.